One sample yielded the 12 T cell receptor beta chains listed below, sequenced in a study of CD8+ T cells in alopecia areata. It was cDNA, reverse transcribed from extracted RNA, that served as the sequencing template. The table came from immunoSEQ multiplex PCR; TCRdb's copy has only in-frame clones and leaves some out. The sample lists hundreds of thousands of clones, 50% to 65% occurring once. The specimen was CD4+ T cells sorted from blood, collected at week 0. These receptors were collected from a human donor with alopecia areata.

This chain joins TRBV29-1 and TRBJ2-7; the D gene is possibly TRBD2 (6 bases). The CDR3 runs 15 residues. Deletions cut 1 base from V and 3 bases from J, with 16 bases between. Germline V gene lookup returns CDR1 SQVTM and CDR2 ANQGSEA. The chain's CDR3 is CSVEGDGLTFYEQYF. CDR3 sequence (DNA): TGCAGCGTTGAAGGAGACGGACTAACCTTCTACGAGCAGTACTTC.

The chain carries TRBV11-1 and TRBJ2-2; D is undetermined. Trimming shortened V by 4 bases and J by 5 bases, and 5 bases separated the two germline ends. The CDR3 has 12 amino acids. CDR1 SGHAT and CDR2 FQDESV come from the germline V gene (reference sequence). This CDR3 reads CASSYPTGELFF. The DNA for the CDR3 is TGTGCCAGCAGCTACCCTACCGGGGAGCTGTTTTTT. The whole variable domain, remainder taken from reference TRBV11-1 and TRBJ2-2, is EAEVAQSPRYKITEKSQAVAFWCDPISGHATLYWYRQILGQGPELLVQFQDESVVDDSQLPKDRFSAERLKGVDSTLKIQPAELGDSAMYLCASSYPTGELFFGEGSRLTVL.

In this sample, this clone turned up many times. The chain combines TRBV4-1 with TRBJ2-3; TRBD2 agrees at 10 bases. CDR1 and CDR2 (germline): MGHRA, YSYEKL. There are 16 residues in the CDR3. J lost 1 base, V lost 5 bases, and 6 bases had no gene match. The CDR3, as DNA: TGCGCCAGCAGCACCCAGCGGGAGGGCGGCACAGATACGCAGTATTTT. Its protein is CASSTQREGGTDTQYF.

This chain connects TRBV30 to TRBJ2-3; D is possibly TRBD2 (6 bases). Germline CDR1 is GTSNPN and CDR2 is SVGIG (reference sequence). V dropped 6 bases and J dropped 5 bases, with 12 bases sitting between them. The CDR3 spans 12 residues. The CDR3 DNA sequence: TGTGCCTGCCGGCGGGGCGTAGATACGCAGTATTTT. Translating gives CACRRGVDTQYF.

The V gene is TRBV7-3, the J gene TRBJ1-1; D possibly corresponds to TRBD1 (5 bases). Looked up from germline, CDR1 is SGHTA and CDR2 is FQGTGA. With 6 bases removed from V and 5 bases from J, the gap between germline ends came to 13 bases. The CDR3 runs to 13 residues. CDR3 region: CASSSERGTEAFF. The CDR3 coding sequence is TGTGCCAGCAGTTCCGAGAGGGGTACTGAAGCTTTCTTT.

The rearrangement joins TRBV7-9 to TRBJ2-6; 8 bases fit TRBD1. This CDR3 region has 18 residues. V dropped 5 bases and J dropped 0; count of bases not matched to a gene: 9. The germline V gene has CDR1 SEHNR and CDR2 FQNEAQ (reference sequence). This chain's CDR3 is CASSPFDRGSSGANVLTF. CDR3 DNA sequence: TGTGCCAGCAGCCCCTTCGACAGGGGTAGCTCTGGGGCCAACGTCCTGACTTTC.

The chain employs TRBV25-1 and TRBJ1-2; D call uncertain. Trimming took off 3 bases at V and 4 bases at J, with 6 bases between the two ends. CDR3 size: 12 residues. Germline V gives CDR1 MGHDK, CDR2 SYGVNS. The chain's CDR3 is CASSDTVYGYTF. The CDR3 region has the DNA TGTGCCAGCAGTGATACGGTCTATGGCTACACCTTC.

This chain links TRBV6-6 with TRBJ2-1; the D gene is possibly TRBD2 (6 bases). CDR3 length equals 15 residues. Germline loops: CDR1 MNHNY, CDR2 SVGAGI (reference sequence). The V and J ends lost 0 bases and 7 bases respectively, with 13 bases between them. CDR3 sequence: CASSYSPGVGNEQFF. DNA of the CDR3: TGTGCCAGCAGTTACTCTCCGGGAGTTGGAAATGAGCAGTTCTTC.

About this clone itself: The sample holds other DNA sequences that translate to the same CDR3. V is TRBV29-1 and J is TRBJ2-6; D may be TRBD2 (5 bases). V was cut by 4 bases and J by 2 bases, with 6 bases left in between. This CDR3 is 13 amino acids long. CDR1 and CDR2 from the germline V gene are SQVTM and ANQGSEA. The CDR3 region is CSVVRAGANVLTF. CDR3 sequence (DNA): TGCAGCGTTGTGCGGGCTGGGGCCAACGTCCTGACTTTC.

The chain recombines TRBV4-2 with TRBJ1-2; maybe TRBD1 (6 bases). The V end lost 0 bases, the J end lost 7 bases, and 15 bases lay between the germline ends. The CDR3 has 15 residues. The germline CDR1 and CDR2 sequences are LGHNA and YNFKEQ. The CDR3 sequence is CASSQDWKGDLGYTF. The CDR3 region has the DNA TGTGCCAGCAGCCAAGATTGGAAGGGGGACCTTGGCTACACCTTC.

This clone showed up just a few times. The chain uses TRBV19 and TRBJ1-2; no definite D call. Germline V gene sequence: CDR1 LNHDA, CDR2 SQIVND (reference sequence). The CDR3 sequence is 13 residues long. V was shortened by 4 bases and J by 8 bases, with 14 bases between the two germline ends. The CDR3 here is CASSTPAGFGYTF. DNA for the CDR3: TGTGCCAGTAGTACCCCCGCGGGGTTCGGCTACACCTTC. The full variable domain, rest sourced from reference TRBV19 and TRBJ1-2, is DGGITQSPKYLFRKEGQNVTLSCEQNLNHDAMYWYRQDPGQGLRLIYYSQIVNDFQKGDIAEGYSVSREKKESFPLTVTSAQKNPTAFYLCASSTPAGFGYTFGSGTRLTVV.

The V call is TRBV29-1, the J call TRBJ2-3; 10 bases are a match to TRBD2. This CDR3 has 12 amino acids. Trimming cost V 5 bases and J 4 bases; bases outside gene matches: 0. The germline gives CDR1 SQVTM, CDR2 ANQGSEA. The CDR3 sequence: CSVSGGADTQYF. The CDR3 DNA sequence: TGCAGCGTTAGCGGGGGGGCAGATACGCAGTATTTT.